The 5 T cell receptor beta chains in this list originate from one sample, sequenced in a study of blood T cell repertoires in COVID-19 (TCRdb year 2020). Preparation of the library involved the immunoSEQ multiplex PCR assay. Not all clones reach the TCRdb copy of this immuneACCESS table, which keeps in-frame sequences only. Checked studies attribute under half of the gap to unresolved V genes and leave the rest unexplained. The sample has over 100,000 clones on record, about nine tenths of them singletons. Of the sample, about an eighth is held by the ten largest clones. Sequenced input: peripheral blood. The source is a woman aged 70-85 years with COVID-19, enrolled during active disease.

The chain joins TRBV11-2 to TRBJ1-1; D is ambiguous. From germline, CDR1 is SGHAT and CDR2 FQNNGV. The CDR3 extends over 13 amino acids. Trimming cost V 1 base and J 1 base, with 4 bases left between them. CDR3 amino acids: CASSLGQNTEAFF. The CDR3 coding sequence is TGTGCCAGCAGCTTAGGACAGAACACTGAAGCTTTCTTT.

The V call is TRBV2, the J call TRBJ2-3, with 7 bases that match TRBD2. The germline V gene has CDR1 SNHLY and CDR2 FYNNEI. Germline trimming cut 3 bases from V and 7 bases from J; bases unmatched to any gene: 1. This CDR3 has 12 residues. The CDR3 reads CASSEGLHTQYF. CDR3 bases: TGTGCCAGCAGTGAGGGACTACATACGCAGTATTTT.

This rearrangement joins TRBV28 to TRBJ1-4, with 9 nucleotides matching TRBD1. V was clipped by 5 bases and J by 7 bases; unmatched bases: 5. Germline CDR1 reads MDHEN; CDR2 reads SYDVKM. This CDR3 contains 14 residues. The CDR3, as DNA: TGTGCCAGCAGTACCGACAGGGGGAGTGAAAAACTGTTTTTT. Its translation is CASSTDRGSEKLFF.

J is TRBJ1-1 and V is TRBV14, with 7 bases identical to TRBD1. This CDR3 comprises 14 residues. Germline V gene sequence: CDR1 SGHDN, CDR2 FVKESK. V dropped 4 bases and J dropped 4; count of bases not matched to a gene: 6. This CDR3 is CASSLQQGITEAFF. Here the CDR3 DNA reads TGTGCCAGCAGCCTACAACAGGGGATCACTGAAGCTTTCTTT.

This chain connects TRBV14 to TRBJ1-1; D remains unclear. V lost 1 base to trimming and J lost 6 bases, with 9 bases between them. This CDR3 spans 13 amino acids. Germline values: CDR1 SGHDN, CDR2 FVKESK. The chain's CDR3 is CASSQVKRAEAFF. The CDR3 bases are TGTGCCAGCAGCCAAGTTAAGAGGGCTGAAGCTTTCTTT.